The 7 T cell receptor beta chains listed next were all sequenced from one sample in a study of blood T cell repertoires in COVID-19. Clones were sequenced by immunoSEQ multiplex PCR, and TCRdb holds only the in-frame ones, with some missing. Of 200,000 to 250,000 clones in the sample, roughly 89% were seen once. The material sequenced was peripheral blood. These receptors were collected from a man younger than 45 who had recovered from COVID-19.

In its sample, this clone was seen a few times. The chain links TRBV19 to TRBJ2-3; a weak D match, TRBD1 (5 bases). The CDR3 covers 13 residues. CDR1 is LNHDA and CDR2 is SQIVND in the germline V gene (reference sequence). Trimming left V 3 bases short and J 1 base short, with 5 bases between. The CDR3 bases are TGTGCCAGTAGTATCAGGGGCACAGATACGCAGTATTTT. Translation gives CASSIRGTDTQYF.

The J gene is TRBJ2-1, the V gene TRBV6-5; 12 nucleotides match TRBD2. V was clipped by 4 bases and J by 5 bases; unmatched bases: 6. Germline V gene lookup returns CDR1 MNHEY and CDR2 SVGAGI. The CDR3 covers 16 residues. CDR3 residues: CASSWLAGGIDNEQFF. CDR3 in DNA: TGTGCCAGCAGTTGGCTAGCGGGGGGGATCGACAATGAGCAGTTCTTC.

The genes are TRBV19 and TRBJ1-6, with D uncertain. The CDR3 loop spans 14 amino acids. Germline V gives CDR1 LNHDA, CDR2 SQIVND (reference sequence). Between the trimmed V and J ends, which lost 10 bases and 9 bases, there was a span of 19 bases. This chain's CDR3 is CATSPARESSPLHF. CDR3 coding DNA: TGTGCCACCTCTCCAGCGAGGGAGAGTTCACCCCTCCACTTT.

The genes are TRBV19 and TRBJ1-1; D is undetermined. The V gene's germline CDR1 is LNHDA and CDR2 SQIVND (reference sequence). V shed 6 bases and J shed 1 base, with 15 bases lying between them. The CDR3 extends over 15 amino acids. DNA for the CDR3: TGTGCCAGTAGCAACTTCCTTGAGGGGAACACTGAAGCTTTCTTT. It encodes CASSNFLEGNTEAFF.

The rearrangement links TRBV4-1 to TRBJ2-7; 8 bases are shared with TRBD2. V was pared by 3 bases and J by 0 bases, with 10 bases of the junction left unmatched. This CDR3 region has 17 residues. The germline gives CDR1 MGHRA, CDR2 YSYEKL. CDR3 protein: CASSQAPGSGGSYEQYF. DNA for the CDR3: TGCGCCAGCAGCCAGGCCCCCGGGAGCGGGGGCTCCTACGAGCAGTACTTC.

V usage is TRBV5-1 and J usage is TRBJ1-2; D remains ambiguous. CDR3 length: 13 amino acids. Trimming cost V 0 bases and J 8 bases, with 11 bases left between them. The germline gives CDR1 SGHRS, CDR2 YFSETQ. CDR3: CASSLDRTGGYTF. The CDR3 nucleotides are TGCGCCAGCAGCTTGGACCGGACTGGGGGCTACACCTTC.

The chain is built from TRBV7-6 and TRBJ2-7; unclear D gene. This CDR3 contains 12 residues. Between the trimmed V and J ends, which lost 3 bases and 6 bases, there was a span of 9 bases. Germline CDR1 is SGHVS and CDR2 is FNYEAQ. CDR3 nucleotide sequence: TGTGCCAGCAGCTTCAGCGTCTCCGAGCAGTACTTC. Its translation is CASSFSVSEQYF.